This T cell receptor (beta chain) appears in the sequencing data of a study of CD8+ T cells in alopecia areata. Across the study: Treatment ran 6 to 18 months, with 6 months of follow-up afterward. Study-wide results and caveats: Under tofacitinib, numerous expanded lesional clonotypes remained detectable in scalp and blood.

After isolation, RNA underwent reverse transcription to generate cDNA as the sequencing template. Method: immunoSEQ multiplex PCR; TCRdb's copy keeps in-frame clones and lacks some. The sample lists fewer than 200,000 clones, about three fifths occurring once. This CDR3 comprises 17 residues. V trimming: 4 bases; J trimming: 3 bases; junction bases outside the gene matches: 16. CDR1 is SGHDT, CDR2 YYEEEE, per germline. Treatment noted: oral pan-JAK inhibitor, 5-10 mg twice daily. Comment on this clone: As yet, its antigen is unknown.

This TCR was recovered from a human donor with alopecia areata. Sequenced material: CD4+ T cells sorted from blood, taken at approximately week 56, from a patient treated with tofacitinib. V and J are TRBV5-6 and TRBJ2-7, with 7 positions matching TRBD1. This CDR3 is CASSPASRQGWDYEQYF. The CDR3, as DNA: TGTGCCAGCAGCCCGGCGTCTAGACAGGGTTGGGACTACGAGCAGTACTTC.